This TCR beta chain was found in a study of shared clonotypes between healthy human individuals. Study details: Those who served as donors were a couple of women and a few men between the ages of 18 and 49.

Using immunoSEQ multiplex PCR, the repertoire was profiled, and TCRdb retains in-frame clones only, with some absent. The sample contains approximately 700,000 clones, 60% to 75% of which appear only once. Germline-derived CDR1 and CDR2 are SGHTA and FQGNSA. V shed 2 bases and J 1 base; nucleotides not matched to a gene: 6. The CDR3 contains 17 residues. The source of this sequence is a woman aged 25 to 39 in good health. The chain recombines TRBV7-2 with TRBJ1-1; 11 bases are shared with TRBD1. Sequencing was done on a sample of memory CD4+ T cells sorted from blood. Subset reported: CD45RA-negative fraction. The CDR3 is CASSLRDRGMRNTEAFF. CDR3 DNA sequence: TGTGCCAGCAGCTTACGGGACAGGGGGATGAGGAACACTGAAGCTTTCTTT.